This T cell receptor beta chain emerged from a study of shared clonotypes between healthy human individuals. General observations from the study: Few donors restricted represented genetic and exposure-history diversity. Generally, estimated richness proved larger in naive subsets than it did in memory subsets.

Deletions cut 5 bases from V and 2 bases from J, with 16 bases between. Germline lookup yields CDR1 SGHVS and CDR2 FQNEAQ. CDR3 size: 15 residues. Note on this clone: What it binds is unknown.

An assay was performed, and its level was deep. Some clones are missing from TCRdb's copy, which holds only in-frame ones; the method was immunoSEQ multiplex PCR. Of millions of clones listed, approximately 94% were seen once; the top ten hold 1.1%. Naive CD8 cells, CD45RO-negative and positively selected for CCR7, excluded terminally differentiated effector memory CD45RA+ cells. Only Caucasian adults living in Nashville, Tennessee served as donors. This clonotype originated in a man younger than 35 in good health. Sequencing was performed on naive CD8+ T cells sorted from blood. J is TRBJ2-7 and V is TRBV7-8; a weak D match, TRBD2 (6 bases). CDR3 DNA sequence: TGTGCCAGCAGCCTAGGGGCGGGACTCCCCTACGAGCAGTACTTC. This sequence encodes CASSLGAGLPYEQYF.